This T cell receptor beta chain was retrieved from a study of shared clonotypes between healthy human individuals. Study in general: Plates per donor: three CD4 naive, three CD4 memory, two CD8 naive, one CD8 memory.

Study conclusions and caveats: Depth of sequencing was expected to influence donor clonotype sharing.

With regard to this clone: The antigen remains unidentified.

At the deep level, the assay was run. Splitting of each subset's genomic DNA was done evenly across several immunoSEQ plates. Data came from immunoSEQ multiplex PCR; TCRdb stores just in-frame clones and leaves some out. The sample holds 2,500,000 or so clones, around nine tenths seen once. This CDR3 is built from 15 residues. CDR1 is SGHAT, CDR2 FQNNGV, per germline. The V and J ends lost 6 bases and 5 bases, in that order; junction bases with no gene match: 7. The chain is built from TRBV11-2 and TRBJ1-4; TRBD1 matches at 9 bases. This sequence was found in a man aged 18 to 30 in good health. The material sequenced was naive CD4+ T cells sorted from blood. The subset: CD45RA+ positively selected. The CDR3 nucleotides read TGTGCCAGCAGTCGTCCCGGGACAGGGAATGAAAAACTGTTTTTT. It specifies CASSRPGTGNEKLFF. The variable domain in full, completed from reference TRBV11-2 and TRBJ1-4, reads EAGVAQSPRYKIIEKRQSVAFWCNPISGHATLYWYQQILGQGPKLLIQFQNNGVVDDSQLPKDRFSAERLKGVDSTLKIQPAKLEDSAVYLCASSRPGTGNEKLFFGSGTQLSVL.